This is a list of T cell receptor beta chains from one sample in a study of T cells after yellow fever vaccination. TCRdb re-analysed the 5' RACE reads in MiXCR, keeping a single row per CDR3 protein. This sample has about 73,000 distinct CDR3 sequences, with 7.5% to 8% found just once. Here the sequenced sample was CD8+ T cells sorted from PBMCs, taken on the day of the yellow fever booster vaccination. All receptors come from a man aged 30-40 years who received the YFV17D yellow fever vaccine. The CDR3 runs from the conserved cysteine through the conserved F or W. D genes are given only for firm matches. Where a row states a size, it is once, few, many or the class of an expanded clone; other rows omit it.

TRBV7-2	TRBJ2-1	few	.	CASSGTVWEQFF	TGTGCCAGCAGCGGGACTGTATGGGAGCAGTTCTTC
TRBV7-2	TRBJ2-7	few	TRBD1	CASSSTGGAYEQYF	TGTGCCAGCAGCTCTACAGGGGGCGCTTACGAGCAGTACTTC
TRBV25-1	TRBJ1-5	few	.	CASSEPQHF	TGTGCCAGCAGTGAGCCCCAGCATTTT
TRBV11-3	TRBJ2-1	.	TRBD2	CASSSPTSEVGNEHFF	TGTGCCAGCAGCTCACCTACTAGCGAAGTAGGAAATGAGCATTTCTTC
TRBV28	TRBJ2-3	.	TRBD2	CASREGLAGTDTQYF	TGTGCCAGCAGGGAGGGACTAGCGGGCACAGATACGCAGTATTTT
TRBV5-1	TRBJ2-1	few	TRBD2	CASSPTGLAGGLSYNEQFF	TGCGCCAGCAGCCCGACGGGACTAGCGGGAGGCCTGAGCTACAATGAGCAGTTCTTC
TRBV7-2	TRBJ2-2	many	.	CASSLLPDHRGELFF	TGTGCCAGCAGCTTACTACCGGATCACCGAGGGGAGCTGTTTTTT
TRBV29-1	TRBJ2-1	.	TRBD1	CSVSGRGDRVNVDEQFF	TGCAGCGTCTCGGGCCGCGGGGACAGGGTTAATGTAGATGAGCAGTTCTTC
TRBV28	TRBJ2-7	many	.	CASSIPGPVYEQYF	TGTGCCAGCAGTATCCCGGGACCTGTTTACGAGCAGTACTTC
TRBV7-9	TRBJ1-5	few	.	CASSYQDQPQHF	TGTGCCAGCAGCTACCAGGACCAGCCCCAGCATTTT
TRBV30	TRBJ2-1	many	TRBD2	CAWSVRAGGSREQFF	TGTGCCTGGAGTGTACGAGCGGGAGGGTCTCGTGAGCAGTTCTTC
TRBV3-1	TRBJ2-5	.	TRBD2	CASSQDSGSFETQYF	TGTGCCAGCAGCCAAGATAGCGGGAGTTTTGAGACCCAGTACTTC
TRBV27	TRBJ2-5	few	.	CASSLSARQGETQYF	TGTGCCAGCAGTTTATCCGCCCGTCAGGGGGAGACCCAGTACTTC